The T cell receptor (beta chain) described here comes from a study of liver allograft versus peripheral blood T cells (TCRdb year 2020). In terms of the full investigation: In liver transplant recipients, the study looked at T cell receptor repertoires in the peripheral blood and set them against the repertoires found within the transplanted livers. The paper's findings and limits, for the study overall: The T cell receptor repertoires within liver allografts were reported to be different from the T cell receptor repertoires detected in peripheral blood.

On this clonotype: This clone's antigen is unknown. The input lacks base qualities; no much larger clone sits a single base away.

The data were produced on an Illumina MiSeq. TCRdb reprocessed the public reads (quality trimming at Q25 with fastp, clone calling with MiXCR) and kept in-frame beta chains. Merged by CDR3 protein, the rows form single entries marked with the most common genes and DNA. Here the sample has around 16,000 distinct CDR3 sequences; 22% occur a single time. About an eighth of the sample is taken by the ten largest. Reading the germline V gene gives CDR1 MDHEN and CDR2 SYDVKM. V was cut back by 6 bases and J by 1 base, leaving a gap of 18 bases between them. The CDR3 has 17 amino acids, counting the end cysteine and phenylalanine. The DNA shown is the 51-base CDR3, in frame from base 1.

This clonotype was sampled from a human patient who had a liver transplant. After a transplant, the graft donor may have provided part of the T cells. The rearranged segments are TRBV28 and TRBJ1-4, with a weak D call of TRBD1 (5 bases match). The nucleotide sequence is TGTGCCAGCAGCGGACCGCGGGGGAGGGAAACTAATGAAAAACTGTTTTTT. Its protein reads: CASSGPRGRETNEKLFF.